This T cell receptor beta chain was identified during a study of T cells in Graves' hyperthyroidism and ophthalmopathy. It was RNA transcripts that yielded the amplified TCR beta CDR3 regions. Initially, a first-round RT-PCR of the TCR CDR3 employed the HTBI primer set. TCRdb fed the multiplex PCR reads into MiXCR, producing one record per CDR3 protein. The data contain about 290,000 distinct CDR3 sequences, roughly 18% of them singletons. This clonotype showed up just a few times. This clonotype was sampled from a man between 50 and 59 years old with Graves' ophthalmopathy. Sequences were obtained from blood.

CDR3 in amino acids: CSARDPGGTGYEQYF. The CDR3 DNA reads TGCAGTGCTAGAGATCCGGGAGGAACCGGCTACGAGCAGTACTTC. The V gene is TRBV20-1, the J gene TRBJ2-7; 7 nucleotides line up with TRBD2. Trimming cost V 0 bases and J 3 bases; bases outside gene matches: 8. Germline CDR1 and CDR2: DFQATT and SNEGSKA (reference sequence). This CDR3 has 15 amino acids.